This T cell receptor (beta chain) was identified in a study of shared clonotypes between healthy human individuals. Looking at the study overall: Each donor's CD8 memory used one plate, CD8 naive two, each CD4 subset three.

TCRdb's table, derived via immunoSEQ multiplex PCR, lists solely in-frame clones and lacks some. This sample has about 820,000 clones; about 91% occur once, and the top ten carry 20% to 30%. Trimming shortened V by 0 bases and J by 3 bases, and 16 bases separated the two germline ends. Germline V CDR1 and CDR2: SGHRS, YFSETQ. The CDR3 is 16 amino acids. Positively selected for CCR7, the CD45RO-negative cells used as naive CD8 cells excluded terminally differentiated effector memory CD45RA+ cells. This TCR came from a man aged 30-40 years in good health. The chain carries TRBV5-1 and TRBJ2-7; D uncertain. Material for sequencing was naive CD8+ T cells sorted from blood. The CDR3 coding sequence is TGCGCCAGCAGCTTGGAAATACAGTTCCCCAACTACGAGCAGTACTTC. It is translated as CASSLEIQFPNYEQYF.